One sample yielded the 19 T cell receptor beta chains listed below, sequenced in a study of blood T cell repertoires in COVID-19. Here immunoSEQ multiplex PCR was the method, and the copy in TCRdb shows in-frame clones only, minus some. The sample shows about 270,000 clones, 86% of them seen only once. The sequencing input was peripheral blood. The receptors come from a man aged 35 to 55 with active or convalescent COVID-19.

This chain links TRBV27 with TRBJ2-7; 9 bases line up with TRBD2. J was trimmed by 4 bases and V by 5 bases; bases with no gene match: 6. CDR3 size: 14 residues. Germline V gene lookup returns CDR1 MNHEY and CDR2 SMNVEV (reference sequence). The CDR3 DNA is TGTGCCAGCAGTCCCATAGCGGGAGCGTACGAGCAGTACTTC. Protein product: CASSPIAGAYEQYF.

The chain recombines TRBV7-9 with TRBJ1-2; possibly TRBD1 for D (6 bases). Trimming removed 1 base from V and 4 bases from J, with 10 bases in between. The CDR3 is made up of 14 amino acids. Germline-derived CDR1 and CDR2 are SEHNR and FQNEAQ (reference sequence). CDR3 sequence (DNA): TGTGCCAGCAGCTTAGAAGACAGGACCTATGGCTACACCTTC. It encodes CASSLEDRTYGYTF.

CDR3 sequence: CASSLNGDWNEQFF. The CDR3 DNA follows: TGTGCCAGTAGTCTCAATGGGGACTGGAACGAGCAGTTCTTC. The V and J genes are TRBV19 and TRBJ2-1, with D possibly TRBD2 on 6 matching bases. Germline V gene sequence: CDR1 LNHDA, CDR2 SQIVND (reference sequence). This CDR3 has 14 residues. Trimming took off 5 bases at V and 10 bases at J, with 18 bases between the two ends. Drawing the rest from reference TRBV19 and TRBJ2-1, the complete variable domain is DGGITQSPKYLFRKEGQNVTLSCEQNLNHDAMYWYRQDPGQGLRLIYYSQIVNDFQKGDIAEGYSVSREKKESFPLTVTSAQKNPTAFYLCASSLNGDWNEQFFGPGTRLTVL.

The chain joins TRBV9 to TRBJ1-1; the match to TRBD1 covers 8 bases. V lost 0 bases and J lost 4; bases outside the gene matches: 8. Germline V gene lookup returns CDR1 SGDLS and CDR2 YYNGEE. The CDR3 is 16 residues long. The CDR3, as DNA: TGTGCCAGCAGCGTAGGAATAGGACAGGGAACCACTGAAGCTTTCTTT. Translation: CASSVGIGQGTTEAFF.

The genes are TRBV27 and TRBJ1-5, with TRBD1 matching 8 bases. The V and J ends lost 5 bases and 4 bases, in that order; junction bases with no gene match: 13. The CDR3 contains 17 residues. Looked up from germline, CDR1 is MNHEY and CDR2 is SMNVEV (reference sequence). In DNA, the CDR3 is TGTGCCAGCAGTGAAGGGACAGGATTGGGGGGTAATCAGCCCCAGCATTTT. Protein product: CASSEGTGLGGNQPQHF.

CDR3 in amino acids: CASSRGPWATEAFF. CDR3 nucleotide sequence: TGTGCCAGCAGTCGAGGGCCGTGGGCCACTGAAGCTTTCTTT. This chain links TRBV6-5 with TRBJ1-1, with D unclear. This CDR3 is built from 14 residues. V was clipped by 5 bases and J by 4 bases, with 14 bases between them. The germline gives CDR1 MNHEY, CDR2 SVGAGI.

This chain links TRBV19 with TRBJ1-4; D may be TRBD1 (5 bases). There are 16 residues in the CDR3. Germline loops: CDR1 LNHDA, CDR2 SQIVND (reference sequence). V was clipped by 8 bases and J by 3 bases, with 19 bases between them. CDR3 sequence reads: CASGGIGTIANEKLFF. DNA for the CDR3: TGTGCCAGTGGGGGGATCGGGACTATCGCTAATGAAAAACTGTTTTTT.

This rearrangement joins TRBV9 to TRBJ2-1; TRBD2 matches 9 bases. This CDR3 is built from 15 residues. After removal of 3 bases from V and 5 bases from J, the junction contained 6 bases not matched to a gene. CDR1 SGDLS and CDR2 YYNGEE come from the germline V gene. CDR3 in amino acids: CASSGSSGTHNEQFF. CDR3 DNA: TGTGCCAGCAGCGGGTCTAGCGGGACGCACAATGAGCAGTTCTTC.

V gene TRBV19 combines with J gene TRBJ1-1; D perhaps matches TRBD1 (5 bases). Between the trimmed V and J ends, which lost 3 bases and 3 bases, there was a span of 14 bases. Per the germline V gene, CDR1 is LNHDA and CDR2 is SQIVND (reference sequence). CDR3 size: 15 residues. The CDR3 coding sequence is TGTGCCAGTAGTATGAAGAGCGGGGGGGACACTGAAGCTTTCTTT. Translated, it gives CASSMKSGGDTEAFF.

This clone was counted between two and nine times. The chain couples TRBV6-6 to TRBJ2-7; 8 bases match TRBD2. Per the germline V gene, CDR1 is MNHNY and CDR2 is SVGAGI (reference sequence). J was trimmed by 0 bases and V by 5 bases; bases with no gene match: 18. The CDR3 has 19 residues. DNA of the CDR3: TGTGCCAGCAGTCCACGAGGGCTAGCGGGCCTCATGAGCTCCTACGAGCAGTACTTC. Its protein product is CASSPRGLAGLMSSYEQYF.

This sequence joins TRBV6-5 and TRBJ1-1, with a possible D match to TRBD1 (5 bases). The germline CDR1 and CDR2 sequences are MNHEY and SVGAGI. This CDR3 spans 15 amino acids. V was cut by 0 bases and J by 4 bases, with 12 bases left in between. CDR3 protein: CASSYSGGTSTEAFF. The CDR3 bases are TGTGCCAGCAGTTACTCGGGGGGTACGTCCACTGAAGCTTTCTTT.

V is TRBV30 and J is TRBJ2-7; D is unclear. Germline CDR1 reads GTSNPN; CDR2 reads SVGIG (reference sequence). The CDR3 is 14 residues long. V was clipped by 3 bases and J by 2 bases, with 14 bases between them. CDR3: CAWSLQVPPYEQYF. The DNA of the CDR3 is TGTGCCTGGAGCCTCCAGGTTCCTCCCTACGAGCAGTACTTC.

The genes are TRBV4-2 and TRBJ1-3; D may be TRBD1 (6 bases). V was pared by 0 bases and J by 8 bases, with 17 bases between. Germline assignment: CDR1 LGHNA and CDR2 YNFKEQ. This CDR3 is 16 amino acids long. Here the CDR3 reads CASSQDPGGHLDTIYF. The CDR3, as DNA: TGTGCCAGCAGCCAAGATCCCGGGGGGCACTTGGACACCATATATTTT.

The V gene is TRBV4-1, the J gene TRBJ1-2, with unresolved D. Trimming removed 0 bases at V and 8 bases at J, with 10 bases between. CDR1 and CDR2 from the germline V gene are MGHRA and YSYEKL. This CDR3 contains 13 residues. Written as DNA, the CDR3 is TGCGCCAGCAGCCAAGATGAGAGGAGGGGCTACACCTTC. This translates into CASSQDERRGYTF.

V usage is TRBV29-1 and J usage is TRBJ2-7, with 7 bases fitting TRBD1. Germline CDR1 is SQVTM and CDR2 is ANQGSEA. J lost 4 bases, V lost 5 bases, and 8 bases had no gene match. The CDR3 covers 13 residues. The CDR3 DNA sequence: TGCAGCGTTTTTACGGGACAGACGTACGAGCAGTACTTC. It encodes CSVFTGQTYEQYF.

The gene calls are TRBV7-3 and TRBJ2-3; 11 bases map to TRBD2. Germline loops: CDR1 SGHTA, CDR2 FQGTGA. The ends lost 6 bases at V and 7 bases at J; junction bases unmatched: 6. The CDR3 covers 14 residues. The CDR3 nucleotides are TGTGCCAGCAGTTTACTAGCGGGAGAATATACGCAGTATTTT. Amino acid sequence: CASSLLAGEYTQYF.

This clone has just a few counts. This rearrangement joins TRBV9 to TRBJ1-6; D is unresolved. The CDR3 extends over 16 amino acids. CDR1 and CDR2 (germline): SGDLS, YYNGEE. The V end lost 4 bases, the J end lost 5 bases, and 16 bases lay between the germline ends. As DNA, the CDR3 is TGTGCCAGCAGCCCGGGAGGACTGGGCCATAATTCACCCCTCCACTTT. Protein: CASSPGGLGHNSPLHF.

This clone was picked up one time. The chain combines TRBV6-6 with TRBJ2-7; 10 nucleotides agree with TRBD2. The CDR3 contains 14 residues. J lost 4 bases, V lost 3 bases, and 3 bases had no gene match. CDR1 and CDR2 from the germline V gene are MNHNY and SVGAGI (reference sequence). This CDR3 is CASSYSGRRYEQYF. The CDR3 DNA reads TGTGCCAGCAGTTATAGCGGGAGGAGATACGAGCAGTACTTC.

The V gene is TRBV24-1, the J gene TRBJ2-5, with TRBD1 matching over 11 bases. CDR3 size: 17 residues. V dropped 4 bases and J dropped 2; count of bases not matched to a gene: 8. Germline assignment: CDR1 KGHDR and CDR2 SFDVKD. The CDR3, as DNA: TGTGCCACCAGTGACCTAGATCGGGACAGGGGGCAAGAGACCCAGTACTTC. Translated, it gives CATSDLDRDRGQETQYF.